This TCR beta chain was retrieved from a study of T-cell memory formation after mild COVID-19. Constant-segment-primed 5'RACE gave TCR alpha and TCR beta cDNA libraries with sample barcodes and UMIs. One entry per CDR3 protein, called by TCRdb with MiXCR from the 5' RACE reads. This table holds hundreds of thousands of distinct CDR3 sequences, about 23% found once. Overall study results and limits: CM and EM subsets held most contracting CD4+ clones; EMRA held CD8+ ones. Pre-infection memory harbored some responding clones, suggesting cross-reactive memory joined.

CDR3 size: 12 residues. Germline V gene lookup returns CDR1 SQVTM and CDR2 ANQGSEA. The table lists this clonotype with a few counts. Antigen: not known. Sequence at one end of the junction differs from germline and may be a read error. Material for sequencing was PBMCs or a T cell subset sorted from them (not recorded which). The rearrangement joins TRBV29-1 to TRBJ1-2, with D unclear. The receptor comes from an adult woman who had mild COVID-19 (a few samples of this study predate the infection). Cell type and time point are not known. CDR3 sequence: CSVEADLDGYTF. In nucleotides, the CDR3 is TGCAGCGTGGAAGCGGATTTGGATGGCTACACCTTC.